This T cell receptor (beta chain) was identified during a study of cytomegalovirus exposure and HLA in healthy donors. The primer mix had 60 Vbeta and 13 Jbeta primers. This table comes from immunoSEQ multiplex PCR, and its TCRdb copy is limited to in-frame clones, with some not included. In the table there are approximately 190,000 clones, around 81% of which are singletons. Study results and limitations: The classifier, whose performance was assessed in both the original and validation cohorts, reportedly diagnosed cytomegalovirus status with high specificity and sensitivity.

As regards this clone: Its specificity is not known.

CDR3 length: 16 amino acids. The germline gives CDR1 SGHDT, CDR2 YYEEEE. Trimming removed 0 bases at V and 4 bases at J, with 14 bases between. This chain uses TRBV5-6 with TRBJ1-3; weak D call: TRBD1 (6 bases). The receptor comes from a woman between 18 and 30 years old in good health and CMV-seropositive. The specimen was PBMCs. The CDR3, as DNA: TGTGCCAGCAGCTTGGTAAGGGGGATTCACGGAAACACCATATATTTT. Its translation is CASSLVRGIHGNTIYF.